Included here is one T cell receptor beta chain sequence, with context. The sample is drawn from a study of blood T cell repertoires in COVID-19. In the study overall: Spain, Italy and the United States supplied samples that represented acute and convalescent COVID-19.

Per the study methods: Using reference gene primer amplification, nucleated cell counts were estimated. Assay used: immunoSEQ multiplex PCR; TCRdb lists only in-frame clones, some missing. V and J calls and clone size are given by that table; D and trimming were obtained from the DNA. This table has roughly 300,000 clones, 80% to 90% appearing once. CDR3 length equals 14 residues. Trimming cost V 8 bases and J 0 bases, with 8 bases left between them. Germline CDR1 is SNHLY and CDR2 is FYNNEI. The chain employs TRBV2 and TRBJ2-6; D is ambiguous. This receptor was taken from a woman aged 40 to 55 with acute COVID-19. The sample taken for sequencing was PBMCs or T cells enriched from blood (not recorded which). This CDR3 reads CASRRSSGANVLTF. For the CDR3, the DNA is TGTGCCAGCCGCAGATCCTCTGGGGCCAACGTCCTGACTTTC. The whole variable domain, remainder taken from reference TRBV2 and TRBJ2-6, is EPEVTQTPSHQVTQMGQEVILRCVPISNHLYFYWYRQILGQKVEFLVSFYNNEISEKSEIFDDQFSVERPDGSNFTLKIRSTKLEDSAMYFCASRRSSGANVLTFGAGSRLTVL.